The following is a T cell receptor (beta chain) sequence with its context. What it binds is not known. The data originate from a study of cytomegalovirus exposure and HLA in healthy donors. Whole-study context: There were fewer than 500 genotyped donors. Of these, roughly 80% fell in the genetic ancestry cluster associated with self-reported Caucasian donors. Study-level findings and limits: The likely origin of a cluster of highly shared sequence variants was a sequencing artifact.

The PCR was carried out with 60 Vbeta primers and 13 Jbeta primers. Sequencing used immunoSEQ multiplex PCR; TCRdb keeps in-frame clones, though not all of them. The sample consists of more than 150,000 clones, 70% to 80% of them appearing once. The CDR3 is made up of 15 amino acids. V gave up 6 bases and J gave up 1 base, with 10 bases separating them. In germline, CDR1 is LNHDA, CDR2 SQIVND (reference sequence). It was healthy bone marrow donors who served as donors. The chain has TRBV19 and TRBJ2-6; weak D call: TRBD2 (6 bases). Sample: PBMCs. This sequence was found in a man aged 18 to 35 in good health and CMV-seronegative. The CDR3 DNA is TGTGCCAGTAGGGCCGGAGGGTCTGGGGCCAACGTCCTGACTTTC. This sequence encodes CASRAGGSGANVLTF.